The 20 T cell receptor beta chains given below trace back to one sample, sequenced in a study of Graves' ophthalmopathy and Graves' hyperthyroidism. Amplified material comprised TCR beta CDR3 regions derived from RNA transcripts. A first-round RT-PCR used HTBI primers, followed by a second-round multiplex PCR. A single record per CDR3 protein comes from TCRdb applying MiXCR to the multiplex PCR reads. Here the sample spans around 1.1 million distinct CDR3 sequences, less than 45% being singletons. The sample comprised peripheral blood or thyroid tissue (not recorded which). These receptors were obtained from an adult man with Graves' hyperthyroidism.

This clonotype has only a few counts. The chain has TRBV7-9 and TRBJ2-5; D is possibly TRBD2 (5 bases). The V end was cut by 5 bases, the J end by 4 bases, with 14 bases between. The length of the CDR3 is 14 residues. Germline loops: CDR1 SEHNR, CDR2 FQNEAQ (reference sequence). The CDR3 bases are TGTGCCAGCAGCCCCGTTTTGGGAGCAGAGACCCAGTACTTC. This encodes CASSPVLGAETQYF. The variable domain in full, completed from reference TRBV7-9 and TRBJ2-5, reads DTGVSQNPRHKITKRGQNVTFRCDPISEHNRLYWYRQTLGQGPEFLTYFQNEAQLEKSRLLSDRFSAERPKGSFSTLEIQRTEQGDSAMYLCASSPVLGAETQYFGPGTRLLVL.

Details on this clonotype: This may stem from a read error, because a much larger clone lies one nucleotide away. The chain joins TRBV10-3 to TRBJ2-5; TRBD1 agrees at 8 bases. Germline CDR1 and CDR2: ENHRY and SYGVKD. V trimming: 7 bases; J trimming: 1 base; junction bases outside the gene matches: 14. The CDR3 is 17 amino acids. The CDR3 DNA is TGTGCCATCAACCCGGGACAGGAATCATTTGGCCAAGAGACCCAGTACTTC. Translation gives CAINPGQESFGQETQYF.

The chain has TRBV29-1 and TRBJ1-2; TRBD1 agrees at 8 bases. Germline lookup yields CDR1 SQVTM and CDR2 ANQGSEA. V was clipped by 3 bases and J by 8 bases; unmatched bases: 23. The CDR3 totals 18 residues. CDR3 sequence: CSVDKAEQGASLSSGYTF. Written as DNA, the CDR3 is TGCAGCGTTGATAAAGCGGAGCAGGGGGCGTCCCTTTCGTCCGGCTACACCTTC.

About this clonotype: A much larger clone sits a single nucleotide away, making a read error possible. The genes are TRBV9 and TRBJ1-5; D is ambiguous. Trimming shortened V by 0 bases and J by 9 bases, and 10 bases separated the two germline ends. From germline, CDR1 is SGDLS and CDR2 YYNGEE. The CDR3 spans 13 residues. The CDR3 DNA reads TGTGCCAGCAGCGTAGACCTTCTCTTGCCCCAGCATTTT. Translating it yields CASSVDLLLPQHF.

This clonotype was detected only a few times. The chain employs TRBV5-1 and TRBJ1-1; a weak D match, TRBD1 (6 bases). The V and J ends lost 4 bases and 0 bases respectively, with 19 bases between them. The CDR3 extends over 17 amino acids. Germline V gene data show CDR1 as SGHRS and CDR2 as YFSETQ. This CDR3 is CASSLPLGGTMNTEAFF. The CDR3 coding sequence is TGCGCCAGCAGCCTCCCTCTAGGGGGGACGATGAACACTGAAGCTTTCTTT.

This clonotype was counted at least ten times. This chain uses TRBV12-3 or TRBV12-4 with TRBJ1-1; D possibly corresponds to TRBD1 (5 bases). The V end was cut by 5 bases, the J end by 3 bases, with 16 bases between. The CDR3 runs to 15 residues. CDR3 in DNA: TGTGCCAGCAGTCCTAATCCCCCGGGGGACACTGAAGCTTTCTTT. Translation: CASSPNPPGDTEAFF.

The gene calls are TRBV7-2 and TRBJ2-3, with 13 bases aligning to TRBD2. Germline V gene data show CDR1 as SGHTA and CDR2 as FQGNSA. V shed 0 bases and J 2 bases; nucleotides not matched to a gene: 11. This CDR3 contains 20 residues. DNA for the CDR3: TGTGCCAGCAGCTTAGCTCGTAACCTTGGACTAGCGGGAGTCACAGATACGCAGTATTTT. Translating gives CASSLARNLGLAGVTDTQYF.

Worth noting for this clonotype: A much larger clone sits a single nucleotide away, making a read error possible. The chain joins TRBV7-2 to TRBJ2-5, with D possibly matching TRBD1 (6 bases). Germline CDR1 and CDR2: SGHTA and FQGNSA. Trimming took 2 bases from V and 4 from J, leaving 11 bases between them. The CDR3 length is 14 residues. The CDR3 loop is CASSLQGSGETQYF. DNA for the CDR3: TGTGCCAGCAGCTTACAGGGGTCTGGAGAGACCCAGTACTTC.

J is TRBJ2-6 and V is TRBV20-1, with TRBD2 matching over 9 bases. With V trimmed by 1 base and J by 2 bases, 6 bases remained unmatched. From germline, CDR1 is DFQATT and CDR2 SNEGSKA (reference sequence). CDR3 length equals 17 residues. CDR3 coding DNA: TGCAGTGCTAGAGGGATAGCGGGAGAGGCTGGGGCCAACGTCCTGACTTTC. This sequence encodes CSARGIAGEAGANVLTF.

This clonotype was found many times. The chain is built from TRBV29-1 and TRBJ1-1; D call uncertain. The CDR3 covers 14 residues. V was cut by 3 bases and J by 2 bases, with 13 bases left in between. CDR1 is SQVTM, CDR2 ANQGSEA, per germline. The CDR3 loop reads CSVDDLRLNTEAFF. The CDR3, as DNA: TGCAGCGTTGACGATCTTAGGTTAAACACTGAAGCTTTCTTT.

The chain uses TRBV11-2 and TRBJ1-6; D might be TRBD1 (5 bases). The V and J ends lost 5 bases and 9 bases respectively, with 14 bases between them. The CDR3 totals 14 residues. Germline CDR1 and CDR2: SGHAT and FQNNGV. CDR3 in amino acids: CASSPSSGLSPLHF. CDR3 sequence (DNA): TGTGCCAGCAGCCCTAGTTCGGGGCTTTCACCCCTCCACTTT.

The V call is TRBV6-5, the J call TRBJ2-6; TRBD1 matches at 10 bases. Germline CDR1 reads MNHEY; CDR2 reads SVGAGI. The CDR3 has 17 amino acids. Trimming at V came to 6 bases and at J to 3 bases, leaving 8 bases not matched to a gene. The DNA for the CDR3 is TGTGCCAGCAGGAAGACAGGGGGCCTCGGTGGGGCCAACGTCCTGACTTTC. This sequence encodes CASRKTGGLGGANVLTF.

The DNA of the CDR3 is TGTGCCAGTCGACAGCCTCCAGAGACCCAGTACTTC. Amino acid sequence: CASRQPPETQYF. This chain connects TRBV7-4 to TRBJ2-5, with D perhaps matching TRBD1 (5 bases). The V gene's germline CDR1 is SGHVT and CDR2 SQSDAQ. V was trimmed by 9 bases and J by 4 bases, leaving 12 bases between them. This CDR3 has 12 amino acids.

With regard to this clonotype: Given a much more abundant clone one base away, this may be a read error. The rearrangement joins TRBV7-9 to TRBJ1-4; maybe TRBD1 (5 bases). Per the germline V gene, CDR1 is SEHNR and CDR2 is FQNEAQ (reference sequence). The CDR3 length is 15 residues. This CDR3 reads CAGSQMGRTNEKLFF. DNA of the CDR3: TGTGCCGGCAGCCAAATGGGGCGCACTAATGAAAAACTGTTTTTT.

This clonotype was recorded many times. The CDR3 nucleotides read TGTGCCAGCAGCTCCAGCGGAGGGGTTGAGGAGACCCAGTACTTC. Translating it yields CASSSSGGVEETQYF. This chain connects TRBV5-6 to TRBJ2-5, with a possible D match to TRBD2 (6 bases). Trimming left V 3 bases short and J 5 bases short, with 17 bases between. CDR1 and CDR2 (germline): SGHDT, YYEEEE. This CDR3 is built from 15 residues.

CDR3 amino acids: CSARDGLRPTINYGYTF. The DNA for the CDR3 is TGCAGTGCTAGAGATGGCTTGCGGCCCACGATTAACTATGGCTACACCTTC. The rearrangement joins TRBV20-1 to TRBJ1-2; D uncertain. The CDR3 consists of 17 residues. Trimming removed 0 bases from V and 1 base from J, with 18 bases in between. The germline gives CDR1 DFQATT, CDR2 SNEGSKA (reference sequence).

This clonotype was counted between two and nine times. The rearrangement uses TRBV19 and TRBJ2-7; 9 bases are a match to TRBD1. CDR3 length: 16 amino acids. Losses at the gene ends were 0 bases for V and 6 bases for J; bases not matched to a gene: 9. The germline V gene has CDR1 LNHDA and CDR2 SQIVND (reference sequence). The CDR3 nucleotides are TGTGCCAGTAGTATAGATCCTCCGGGACAGGGTGTCGAGCAGTACTTC. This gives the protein CASSIDPPGQGVEQYF.

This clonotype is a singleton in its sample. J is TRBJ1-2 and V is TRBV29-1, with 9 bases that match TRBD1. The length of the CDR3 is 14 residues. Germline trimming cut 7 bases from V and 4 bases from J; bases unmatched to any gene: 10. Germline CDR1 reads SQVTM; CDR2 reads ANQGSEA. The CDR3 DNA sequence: TGCAGCGGAGGGGACAGGGCGGAAGGCTATGGCTACACCTTC. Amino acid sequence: CSGGDRAEGYGYTF.

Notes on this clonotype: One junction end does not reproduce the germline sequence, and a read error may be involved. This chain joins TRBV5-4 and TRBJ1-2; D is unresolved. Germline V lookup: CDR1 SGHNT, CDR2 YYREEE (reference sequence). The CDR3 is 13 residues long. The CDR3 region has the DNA TGTGCCGGCAGCTTGGCCGGCGGCTATGGCTACACCTTC. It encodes CAGSLAGGYGYTF.

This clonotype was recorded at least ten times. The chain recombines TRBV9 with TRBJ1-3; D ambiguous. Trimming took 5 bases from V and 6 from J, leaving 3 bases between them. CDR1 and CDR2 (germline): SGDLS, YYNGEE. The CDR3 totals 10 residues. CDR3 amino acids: CASRENTIYF. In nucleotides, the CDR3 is TGTGCCAGCAGAGAAAACACCATATATTTT.